This T cell receptor (beta chain) was sequenced in a study of shared clonotypes between healthy human individuals (dated by TCRdb to the early 2020s). About the investigation overall: Three men and two women, aged 18 to 49 years, made up the cohort. For each donor, three plates each were used for CD4 naive and CD4 memory, two plates were used for CD8 naive, and one plate was used for CD8 memory. Blood TCR repertoires of about 5 healthy adults were deeply sequenced to estimate repertoire size and the extent of clonotype sharing between individuals. To increase sequencing depth and limit assay-specific biases, different laboratories used diverse techniques to prepare libraries and sequence TCR repertoires. Between about 0.94 and 8.9 billion PBMCs per donor were obtained by leukapheresis.

Points on this clone: It has no known antigen specificity. Base quality data are lacking; no much larger clone is found one base away.

Broader findings and caveats from the paper: Rarefaction of sorted-subset datasets indicated incomplete sequencing despite the large sequencing depth. Naive subsets generally had larger estimated clonotype richness than memory subsets did. Because the study included a small number of donors, the genetic and exposure-history diversity represented was limited. Pairwise subsampling indicated that sequencing depth was expected to affect the degree of clonotype sharing among donors. Around 5.4% of naive CD4, 3% to 3.5% of naive CD8, 2.3% of memory CD4, and about 0.4% of memory CD8 clonotypes were shared across four donors. Sampling was restricted to blood, and TCR repertoires in tissue are likely to differ from TCR repertoires in blood. Higher generation probabilities were observed for clonotypes shared by all four sorted-subset donors than for non-shared clonotypes.

The CDR3 covers 13 residues, taking in both the cysteine and the phenylalanine. Solely the CDR3 DNA is kept, with 39 bases framed from the first base. Per the germline V gene, MDHEN is the CDR1 and SYDVKM is the CDR2. The junction shows trimming of 9 bases on V and 4 bases on J, plus 13 bases between the germline ends. Donors were healthy HIV-negative adults with no recently reported acute infections or vaccinations. Only Caucasian adults living in Nashville, Tennessee, USA were represented among the donors. CD4+ T cells were enriched through magnetic negative selection, after which naive cells were positively selected on CD45RA and the remaining negative fraction served as the memory subset. Blood was obtained by leukapheresis, after which PBMCs were separated by Ficoll-Histopaque density gradient centrifugation and cryopreserved in liquid nitrogen vapor phase. Analytical flow cytometry was used to check the purity and quantity of each magnetically sorted T cell population. Genomic DNA was isolated from each sorted fraction and quantified by UV absorbance on a Nanodrop 2000c.

TCR CDR3 regions were amplified from genomic DNA by multiplex PCR using the deep immunoSEQ assay. Genomic DNA extracted from each cell subset was distributed evenly over all wells of several immunoSEQ 96-well plates, and each plate served as one replicate. For sorted subsets, 200 to 250 ng genomic DNA, equal to approximately 30,000 T cell genomes, was loaded into each replicate PCR. Purified libraries were quantified with a Qubit 3.0 fluorometer, sized on a Bioanalyzer 2100, and re-quantified with the KAPA Library Quantification kit. Every immunoSEQ 96-well plate was sequenced on a separate single-read 150-cycle Illumina NextSeq 550 flow cell. As for how the authors treated the data: Because the immunoSEQ output held only junctional sequences and lacked quality scores, the filtering could not match the filtering applied to full-length reads. Sequences were annotated with PyIR, a Python wrapper for IgBLAST v1.9, and V/J genes and CDR3 were assigned using IMGT germline references. Reads were removed for weak V/J assignments (E-value above 1e-6), missing CDR3, stop codons, out-of-frame junctions, or ambiguous translated residues. V3J clonotypes were defined as sequences sharing the same inferred V gene, J gene, and CDR3 amino acid sequence. The percentage overlap between two repertoires was calculated by dividing the number of shared unique clonotypes by the size of the smaller repertoire. Three approaches were used to assess repertoire richness: RTK rarefaction, the Chao1 estimator, and Recon v2.1 estimates of unobserved clonotypes. Generation probabilities for all TCRbeta clonotypes obtained by the gDNA method from a handful of donors were computed using OLGA. TCRdb's version of the immuneACCESS table is confined to in-frame rearrangements and falls short of the full clone set. An unresolved V gene accounts for under half of the shortfall where checked; the remainder is of unknown origin. V and J calls and clone size follow that table, whereas D and trimming were derived from the DNA. Present in this sample are some 1,400,000 clones, roughly 96% of which were seen just once. The top ten constitute roughly 1.2% of the sample.

The receptor was isolated from a man between 25 and 39 years old in good health. Sequenced material: naive CD4+ T cells sorted from blood. Per the publication, the cell subset or site label means: CD45RA+ positively selected. The chain links TRBV28 with TRBJ1-5, with the D gene uncertain. The DNA is TGTGCCAGTGATGCGCGGGATAATCAGCCCCAGCATTTT. The encoded protein is CASDARDNQPQHF.